This T cell receptor beta chain was sequenced for a study of cytomegalovirus exposure and HLA in healthy donors. Notes on the study in general: The study recorded 160 or so TCR beta chains that were cytomegalovirus-associated. Across donors, most TCRs were seen rarely, yet some public ones were widespread.

Libraries were prepared by immunoSEQ multiplex PCR; TCRdb keeps only in-frame clonotypes and omits some of them. This table holds approximately 300,000 clones, around 86% found once. Unmatched junction bases numbered 3, after V lost 5 bases and J lost 11 bases. In germline, CDR1 is LNHDA, CDR2 SQIVND (reference sequence). CDR3 length: 12 amino acids. Concerning this clone itself: What it binds is not known.

The validation cohort, a group of roughly 120 subjects, included the donors and was separate from the roughly 700-subject first cohort. The sequencing sample was made of PBMCs. This sequence originates from a woman under 30 in good health and CMV-seronegative. V and J are TRBV19 and TRBJ2-1; 10 bases are shared with TRBD2. Here the CDR3 DNA reads TGTGCCAGTAGTGGTAGCGGGAGGAAGCAGTTCTTC. Its protein product is CASSGSGRKQFF.